This entry is about one T cell receptor beta chain. This clonotype was detected many times. What antigen it recognizes has not been identified. The record has no base qualities; no much larger clone is one base away. This entry comes from a study of T-cell reconstitution after alpha-beta-depleted transplantation in children (dated by TCRdb to the mid-2010s). General notes on the study: T-cell immune reconstitution after TCRalphabeta/CD19-depleted allogeneic hematopoietic cell transplantation in children was quantitatively tracked in the study by means of TCR repertoire profiling. The study at large found these results: The apparently early recovery of alphabetaT-cell counts about two months after transplant reportedly depended on only several hundred rapidly expanded clones that came from non-depleted graft cells. In some patients, the high TCRbeta diversity seen at day 60 was put down to recipient T cells and intrathymic progenitors that had survived conditioning. Over subsequent months, a decline in hyperexpanded clone frequencies was noted, and after one year, T-cell counts and TCRbeta diversity were mostly ascribed to newly produced T cells.

Ends trimmed: V by 3 bases, J by 4 bases; bases unmatched to a gene: 8. The germline V gene sets CDR1 to ENHRY and CDR2 to SYGVKD. The CDR3 sequence holds 17 residues, the cysteine and phenylalanine included. Of the read, only the CDR3 DNA is kept; its 51 bases are in frame from base 1. The intended sense of this specimen's treatment or condition label: allogeneic hematopoietic cell transplantation with graft depleted of TCRalphabeta T cells and CD19 B cells. The children who served as transplant recipients had been given grafts of TCRalphabeta/CD19-depleted allogeneic hematopoietic cells. Library construction relied on PCR. TCRdb shows the sequencer as Illumina HiSeq 2500. Molecular barcoding was employed in the preparation of TCR libraries, with unique molecular identifiers being used to normalize TCRbeta repertoire quantification. Using fastp trimming at Q25 and MiXCR clonotype assembly, TCRdb reanalyzed the public sequencing data and kept in-frame beta chains. Rows with a matching CDR3 protein are joined into one entry that keeps the most common DNA and genes. The sample table holds 150,000 to 250,000 distinct CDR3 sequences, of which just under 6.5% were seen once. Of the sample, roughly 4.7% is held by the ten largest clones.

The material was PBMCs, obtained before TCRalphabeta/CD19-depleted stem cell transplant. The receptor was derived from a girl in the first two years of life with combined immunodeficiency, due to receive a stem cell transplant. The chain is assembled from TRBV10-3 and TRBJ2-1; 11 middle bases align to TRBD2. CDR3 sequence: CAISDETSGVPYNEQFF. The DNA sequence is as follows: TGTGCCATCAGTGATGAGACTAGCGGGGTACCTTACAATGAGCAGTTCTTC.